This passage covers 7 T cell receptor beta chains from one sample sequenced in a study of OX40 agonist ivuxolimab in advanced cancers. The protocol used for the library was the immunoSEQ multiplex PCR assay. TCRdb obtained this table from immuneACCESS and retained in-frame rearrangements with V and J assigned. These tables miss some clones; where compared with another copy, unresolved V genes account for less than half of the shortfall, and the remainder is unexplained. A total of some 6,100 clones appear in this sample, 69% of them only once. The top ten constitute around 19% of the sample. The sample was CD4+ or CD8+ T cells sorted from blood, taken in a trial of the OX40 agonist ivuxolimab. These TCRs come from an adult with an advanced solid tumor such as melanoma, head and neck, liver or kidney cancer.

The chain uses TRBV27 and TRBJ1-1; D possibly corresponds to TRBD1 (5 bases). The CDR3 sequence is 14 residues long. Germline CDR1 MNHEY, CDR2 SMNVEV (reference sequence). V gave up 5 bases and J gave up 2 bases, with 12 bases separating them. The CDR3 sequence: CASSRGSVNTEAFF. CDR3 bases: TGTGCCAGCAGTCGGGGCAGCGTTAACACTGAAGCTTTCTTT.

This clone is deemed medium-sized. J is TRBJ2-3 and V is TRBV6-1, with 12 bases aligning to TRBD2. The germline V gene encodes CDR1 MNHNS and CDR2 SASEGT. There are 15 residues in the CDR3. Losses at the gene ends were 5 bases for V and 4 bases for J; bases not matched to a gene: 4. CDR3 DNA: TGTGCCAGCAGTATACTAGCGGGGGGCCCAGATACGCAGTATTTT. Its protein is CASSILAGGPDTQYF.

The rearrangement joins TRBV28 to TRBJ2-1, with a possible D match to TRBD1 (6 bases). This CDR3 has 11 amino acids. Trimming cost V 8 bases and J 7 bases, with 9 bases left between them. Germline-derived CDR1 and CDR2 are MDHEN and SYDVKM. The DNA for the CDR3 is TGTGCCAGCGCAGGGGTGAATGAGCAGTTCTTC. It specifies CASAGVNEQFF.

V and J are TRBV27 and TRBJ2-1; tentatively, D is TRBD2 (7 bases). The CDR3 contains 14 residues. Trimming cost V 6 bases and J 7 bases, with 16 bases left between them. The germline V gene has CDR1 MNHEY and CDR2 SMNVEV (reference sequence). In nucleotides, the CDR3 is TGTGCCAGCAGCTGGGGAGGGGGGAAAAATGAGCAGTTCTTC. It translates to CASSWGGGKNEQFF.

The rearrangement joins TRBV28 to TRBJ1-1; unclear D gene. Trimming cost V 7 bases and J 1 base, with 16 bases left between them. Germline CDR1 reads MDHEN; CDR2 reads SYDVKM. The CDR3 consists of 15 residues. This CDR3 reads CASIPLEDPNTEAFF. In DNA form, the CDR3 reads TGTGCCAGCATACCCCTGGAGGACCCGAACACTGAAGCTTTCTTT.

CDR3 sequence (DNA): TGTGCCTGGGCCCCATGGGGTAACACTGAAGCTTTCTTT. Translating gives CAWAPWGNTEAFF. This chain uses TRBV30 with TRBJ1-1; D remains unclear. The CDR3 length is 13 residues. Trimming pared 5 bases from V and 2 bases from J, leaving 12 bases between. Germline-derived CDR1 and CDR2 are GTSNPN and SVGIG (reference sequence).

This rearrangement joins TRBV5-1 to TRBJ2-5; 7 positions agree with TRBD2. Germline CDR1 reads SGHRS; CDR2 reads YFSETQ. Trimming removed 3 bases from V and 1 base from J; junction bases left unmatched: 3. The CDR3 has 14 amino acids. CDR3: CASSSGLVQETQYF. As DNA, the CDR3 is TGCGCCAGCAGCTCAGGACTAGTCCAAGAGACCCAGTACTTC.